These 11 T cell receptor beta chains were all obtained from the same sample, sequenced in a study of cytomegalovirus exposure and HLA in healthy donors. 60 Vbeta and 13 Jbeta primers were used in PCR. Sequenced by immunoSEQ multiplex PCR; TCRdb stores in-frame clones only, minus some. The sample has under 150,000 clones; around 81% are singletons. Sequencing was done on a sample of PBMCs. These receptors originate from a man in his late teens or twenties in good health and CMV-seronegative.

The chain links TRBV5-1 to TRBJ2-7; TRBD2 matches 9 bases. The CDR3 is 14 amino acids. With V trimmed by 2 bases and J by 5 bases, 5 bases remained unmatched. The germline gives CDR1 SGHRS, CDR2 YFSETQ. CDR3 DNA: TGCGCCAGCAGCTTCGGCGGGGGGGCCCACGAGCAGTACTTC. Translation: CASSFGGGAHEQYF.

The chain uses TRBV19 and TRBJ1-3; 9 bases map to TRBD1. Germline V gene lookup returns CDR1 LNHDA and CDR2 SQIVND (reference sequence). The V and J ends lost 4 bases and 2 bases, in that order; junction bases with no gene match: 15. The CDR3 is 19 residues long. CDR3 loop: CASSTYGTGYVPAGNTIYF. The CDR3 bases are TGTGCCAGTAGTACTTACGGGACAGGGTACGTCCCCGCTGGAAACACCATATATTTT.

The chain has TRBV5-6 and TRBJ1-1; a possible D gene is TRBD1 (5 bases). The CDR3 contains 16 residues. In germline, CDR1 is SGHDT, CDR2 YYEEEE. Between the trimmed V and J ends, which lost 2 bases and 3 bases, there was a span of 17 bases. CDR3 region: CASSFLQGRVDTEAFF. In nucleotides, the CDR3 is TGTGCCAGCAGCTTTTTGCAGGGAAGGGTGGACACTGAAGCTTTCTTT.

The chain links TRBV4-2 to TRBJ2-7, with 9 bases identical to TRBD1. Germline V gene data show CDR1 as LGHNA and CDR2 as YNFKEQ. V shed 1 base and J 3 bases; nucleotides not matched to a gene: 1. CDR3 length equals 14 residues. The CDR3 DNA reads as TGTGCCAGCAGCCAAGCGGGACAGGGCTACGAGCAGTACTTC. It specifies CASSQAGQGYEQYF.

This clone was seen once. The chain is built from TRBV12-5 and TRBJ1-5, with 9 bases that match TRBD1. This CDR3 spans 16 amino acids. Germline lookup yields CDR1 LGHNT and CDR2 FRNRAP. Trimming at V came to 0 bases and at J to 5 bases, leaving 5 bases not matched to a gene. The CDR3 loop reads CASGLVLGQGDQPQHF. The CDR3 coding sequence is TGTGCTAGTGGTTTGGTACTGGGACAGGGAGATCAGCCCCAGCATTTT.

The gene calls are TRBV5-1 and TRBJ2-3; 12 bases map to TRBD2. The CDR3 contains 17 residues. Germline V gene data show CDR1 as SGHRS and CDR2 as YFSETQ. V shed 2 bases, J shed 4 bases, and the junction held 8 bases outside the gene matches. The CDR3 region has the DNA TGCGCCAGCAGCTTTCTCCCGGCTAGCGGGGGGGCAGATACGCAGTATTTT. Amino acids: CASSFLPASGGADTQYF.

The J gene is TRBJ2-1, the V gene TRBV4-2; 7 bases align to TRBD1. After removal of 3 bases from V and 3 bases from J, the junction contained 5 bases not matched to a gene. Germline V gives CDR1 LGHNA, CDR2 YNFKEQ. CDR3 length: 15 residues. CDR3 DNA sequence: TGTGCCAGCAGCCAGGATGGGACAGACTACAATGAGCAGTTCTTC. Translated: CASSQDGTDYNEQFF.

V is TRBV2 and J is TRBJ1-6; D not resolved. Germline V lookup: CDR1 SNHLY, CDR2 FYNNEI. This CDR3 is 14 amino acids long. The V and J ends lost 6 bases and 4 bases respectively, with 10 bases between them. Here the CDR3 reads CASRSTEYNSPLHF. The CDR3 DNA reads as TGTGCCAGCAGGAGTACAGAGTATAATTCACCCCTCCACTTT.

The chain is built from TRBV4-3 and TRBJ1-2, with D maybe TRBD1 (6 bases). Germline V CDR1 and CDR2: LGHNA, YSLEER. This CDR3 is 15 amino acids long. Deletions cut 1 base from V and 0 bases from J, with 9 bases between. The CDR3 loop is CASSQGGQTNYGYTF. For the CDR3, the DNA is TGCGCCAGCAGCCAAGGTGGACAGACTAACTATGGCTACACCTTC.

The rearrangement joins TRBV6-4 to TRBJ2-1, with TRBD2 identical over 14 bases. Germline CDR1 and CDR2: MRHNA and SNTAGT. The V and J ends lost 4 bases and 5 bases, in that order; junction bases with no gene match: 1. This CDR3 spans 15 amino acids. The CDR3 loop is CASSAGLAGDNEQFF. CDR3 nucleotides: TGTGCCAGCAGTGCGGGACTAGCGGGGGACAATGAGCAGTTCTTC.

The V call is TRBV6-5, the J call TRBJ1-5; 11 nucleotides match TRBD1. V trimming: 5 bases; J trimming: 7 bases; junction bases outside the gene matches: 7. CDR1 is MNHEY and CDR2 is SVGAGI in the germline V gene. The CDR3 is 15 amino acids. Here the CDR3 DNA reads TGTGCCAGCAGTATGGACAGGGGGCTCCGGCAGCCCCAGCATTTT. This sequence encodes CASSMDRGLRQPQHF.